A single sample gave rise to the 27 T cell receptor beta chains below, sequenced in a study of cytomegalovirus exposure and HLA in healthy donors. This table comes from immunoSEQ multiplex PCR, and its TCRdb copy is limited to in-frame clones, with some not included. This sample yields 150,000 to 200,000 clones, of which roughly 89% are seen a single time; around 2.7% belongs to the top ten. Sequencing was performed on PBMCs. These receptors came from a woman under 30 in good health and CMV-seropositive.

V gene TRBV5-4 combines with J gene TRBJ1-2; D possibly corresponds to TRBD1 (5 bases). This CDR3 has 14 amino acids. CDR1 and CDR2 from the germline V gene are SGHNT and YYREEE (reference sequence). V was cut by 0 bases and J by 0 bases, with 6 bases left in between. CDR3 protein: CASSLETANYGYTF. Written as DNA, the CDR3 is TGTGCCAGCAGCTTGGAGACAGCTAACTATGGCTACACCTTC.

The V gene is TRBV2, the J gene TRBJ2-2; 11 bases line up with TRBD2. The CDR3 consists of 15 residues. CDR1 and CDR2 (germline): SNHLY, FYNNEI. Trimming removed 11 bases from V and 0 bases from J; junction bases left unmatched: 5. The CDR3 region is CAGKTSGANTGELFF. The CDR3 DNA reads as TGTGCCGGGAAGACTAGCGGGGCGAACACCGGGGAGCTGTTTTTT.

This chain uses TRBV7-9 with TRBJ2-7, with TRBD1 matching over 7 bases. CDR1 and CDR2 from the germline V gene are SEHNR and FQNEAQ (reference sequence). This CDR3 is 15 amino acids long. Germline trimming cut 5 bases from V and 2 bases from J; bases unmatched to any gene: 9. Here the CDR3 DNA reads TGTGCCAGCAGCCCTCCCGGGACAGTCCCCTACGAGCAGTACTTC. Protein: CASSPPGTVPYEQYF.

This chain joins TRBV7-8 and TRBJ1-1, with 9 bases aligning to TRBD1. Trimming took 1 base from V and 5 from J; bases not matched to a gene: 8. This CDR3 contains 16 residues. Germline CDR1 reads SGHVS; CDR2 reads FQNEAQ. The CDR3 reads CASSLGQGVRETEAFF. In DNA form, the CDR3 reads TGTGCCAGCAGCTTAGGACAGGGGGTTCGGGAGACTGAAGCTTTCTTT.

The genes are TRBV5-1 and TRBJ2-2, with 9 positions matching TRBD2. Germline values: CDR1 SGHRS, CDR2 YFSETQ. The CDR3 length is 16 residues. Trimming removed 3 bases from V and 7 bases from J; junction bases left unmatched: 10. In DNA form, the CDR3 reads TGCGCCAGCAGCTCCCTCTTGGCGGGGGGGCGCGGGGAGCTGTTTTTT. Translating gives CASSSLLAGGRGELFF.

The chain couples TRBV27 to TRBJ2-3, with D possibly matching TRBD2 (5 bases). This CDR3 has 15 amino acids. Trimming removed 2 bases at V and 1 base at J, with 10 bases between. Germline-derived CDR1 and CDR2 are MNHEY and SMNVEV (reference sequence). CDR3 sequence (DNA): TGTGCCAGCAGTTTAGGGAGTGGGGGCACAGATACGCAGTATTTT. Its protein is CASSLGSGGTDTQYF.

This clone came up once. The chain employs TRBV7-2 and TRBJ1-2; 7 nucleotides align to TRBD1. This CDR3 region has 16 residues. V shed 1 base and J 5 bases; nucleotides not matched to a gene: 10. Germline V CDR1 and CDR2: SGHTA, FQGNSA. CDR3 nucleotide sequence: TGTGCCAGCAGCTTAGGGGCCTCGGGACAGCGATATGGCTACACCTTC. The encoded protein is CASSLGASGQRYGYTF.

The rearrangement joins TRBV5-4 to TRBJ2-3; TRBD2 matches at 10 bases. From germline, CDR1 is SGHNT and CDR2 YYREEE (reference sequence). J gave up 5 bases and V 0 bases, and 6 bases lay outside the gene matches. The CDR3 contains 16 residues. The CDR3 sequence is CASSLELAGLRDTQYF. The CDR3 DNA follows: TGTGCCAGCAGCTTGGAACTAGCGGGACTCCGAGATACGCAGTATTTT.

This chain joins TRBV4-3 and TRBJ1-1, with D uncertain. CDR1 is LGHNA and CDR2 is YSLEER in the germline V gene. CDR3 length: 15 residues. V gave up 1 base and J gave up 1 base, with 10 bases separating them. The CDR3 DNA reads as TGCGCCAGCAGCCAAGTCCCTGCAGGGAACACTGAAGCTTTCTTT. Residues: CASSQVPAGNTEAFF.

The chain has TRBV4-1 and TRBJ1-3; D is perhaps TRBD1 (6 bases). Germline V gene lookup returns CDR1 MGHRA and CDR2 YSYEKL. This CDR3 has 15 residues. V lost 3 bases, J lost 8 bases, and 17 bases lay in between. The DNA for the CDR3 is TGCGCCAGCAGCCATCAGACAGGTGGGAGTTACACCATATATTTT. This sequence encodes CASSHQTGGSYTIYF.

The chain has TRBV6-5 and TRBJ1-5; TRBD1 matches at 9 bases. Trimming removed 2 bases from V and 4 bases from J; junction bases left unmatched: 3. This CDR3 spans 15 amino acids. Germline V lookup: CDR1 MNHEY, CDR2 SVGAGI. Here the CDR3 DNA reads TGTGCCAGCAGTTACACCGGGACAGGGAATCAGCCCCAGCATTTT. It translates to CASSYTGTGNQPQHF.

The V and J genes are TRBV6-5 and TRBJ2-2; 8 bases line up with TRBD2. Per germline, CDR1 MNHEY and CDR2 SVGAGI. The CDR3 covers 16 residues. V was clipped by 2 bases and J by 5 bases; unmatched bases: 7. The CDR3 spells CASSYHSGSGTGELFF. CDR3 bases: TGTGCCAGCAGTTACCACAGCGGGAGTGGGACCGGGGAGCTGTTTTTT.

The CDR3 coding sequence is TGTGCCTGGAGTGTATCCCGCGGGAACACTGAAGCTTTCTTT. It encodes CAWSVSRGNTEAFF. The chain combines TRBV30 with TRBJ1-1; no firm D call. The CDR3 contains 14 residues. Germline lookup yields CDR1 GTSNPN and CDR2 SVGIG (reference sequence). V was shortened by 0 bases and J by 1 base, with 9 bases between the two germline ends.

The genes are TRBV2 and TRBJ2-2; unclear D gene. The CDR3 is 13 amino acids. Deletions cut 8 bases from V and 0 bases from J, with 7 bases between. Germline CDR1 and CDR2: SNHLY and FYNNEI. CDR3 in DNA: TGTGCCAGCCGGGTCTCGAACACCGGGGAGCTGTTTTTT. Translation gives CASRVSNTGELFF.

The rearrangement uses TRBV5-6 and TRBJ1-1; 8 nucleotides match TRBD1. Per germline, CDR1 SGHDT and CDR2 YYEEEE. Trimming at V came to 1 base and at J to 3 bases, leaving 5 bases not matched to a gene. CDR3 length: 15 residues. CDR3 sequence: CASSLYDRGDTEAFF. CDR3 DNA: TGTGCCAGCAGCTTGTACGACAGGGGAGACACTGAAGCTTTCTTT.

The chain joins TRBV4-3 to TRBJ2-1; the match to TRBD2 covers 14 bases. The CDR3 runs 20 residues. Germline trimming cut 1 base from V and 8 bases from J; bases unmatched to any gene: 16. Germline V CDR1 and CDR2: LGHNA, YSLEER. The CDR3 nucleotides are TGCGCCAGCAGCCAAGGACTAGCGGGAGGGCCGGAGAGATTGAACGATGAGCAGTTCTTC. It specifies CASSQGLAGGPERLNDEQFF.

This clone has only one observation. The chain couples TRBV6-6 to TRBJ2-7; 7 bases line up with TRBD1. V shed 3 bases, J shed 4 bases, and the junction held 6 bases outside the gene matches. The CDR3 covers 14 residues. CDR1 MNHNY and CDR2 SVGAGI come from the germline V gene (reference sequence). CDR3: CASSYWDSGYEQYF. Written as DNA, the CDR3 is TGTGCCAGCAGTTATTGGGACAGCGGATACGAGCAGTACTTC.

The chain joins TRBV30 to TRBJ2-5; no firm D call. V lost 1 base and J lost 5, with 11 bases in between. Looked up from germline, CDR1 is GTSNPN and CDR2 is SVGIG (reference sequence). The CDR3 is made up of 13 amino acids. The CDR3 protein is CAWSAGFGETQYF. In DNA form, the CDR3 reads TGTGCCTGGAGTGCCGGATTCGGGGAGACCCAGTACTTC.

The chain uses TRBV6-5 and TRBJ2-2, with 7 bases lining up with TRBD2. The CDR3 is 14 amino acids. Germline V lookup: CDR1 MNHEY, CDR2 SVGAGI. With 8 bases clipped from V and 5 bases from J, the junction kept 8 bases outside the gene matches. In nucleotides, the CDR3 is TGTGCCAGCTCCCTTTGGCGGGGGACCGGGGAGCTGTTTTTT. Protein: CASSLWRGTGELFF.

This clone has only a few counts. The chain uses TRBV19 and TRBJ2-5, with 7 bases aligning to TRBD2. Germline V gives CDR1 LNHDA, CDR2 SQIVND (reference sequence). The V and J ends lost 4 bases and 5 bases, in that order; junction bases with no gene match: 7. The CDR3 is 14 amino acids. The CDR3 region has the DNA TGTGCCAGTAGTAGCCGACTAGCCGGGGAGACCCAGTACTTC. Protein: CASSSRLAGETQYF.

DNA for the CDR3: TGCGCCAGCAGTGACCAGGCCAGTTTGGGTAATTCACCCCTCCACTTT. Its protein is CASSDQASLGNSPLHF. The chain uses TRBV5-1 and TRBJ1-6; the D is unclear. V was pared by 5 bases and J by 6 bases, with 18 bases between. This CDR3 has 16 residues. The germline V gene has CDR1 SGHRS and CDR2 YFSETQ.

J is TRBJ2-3 and V is TRBV28; 7 nucleotides align to TRBD2. The germline V gene encodes CDR1 MDHEN and CDR2 SYDVKM. This CDR3 comprises 14 residues. With V trimmed by 8 bases and J by 2 bases, 7 bases remained unmatched. The CDR3 loop is CASGSGGFTDTQYF. The CDR3 coding sequence is TGTGCCAGCGGGTCGGGGGGTTTCACAGATACGCAGTATTTT.

V usage is TRBV29-1 and J usage is TRBJ2-3; 8 bases line up with TRBD2. Germline V gene data show CDR1 as SQVTM and CDR2 as ANQGSEA. CDR3 length: 14 amino acids. V lost 4 bases, J lost 3 bases, and 6 bases stayed unmatched. The CDR3 spells CSVVGGRPTDTQYF. The CDR3 DNA reads TGCAGCGTTGTCGGCGGGAGGCCAACAGATACGCAGTATTTT.

J is TRBJ2-1 and V is TRBV12-5; 14 nucleotides match TRBD2. Germline-derived CDR1 and CDR2 are LGHNT and FRNRAP. The CDR3 runs 14 residues. V shed 6 bases and J 8 bases; nucleotides not matched to a gene: 3. CDR3 in DNA: TGTGCTAGTGGGGTGGGACTAGCGGGAGATGAGCAGTTCTTC. This encodes CASGVGLAGDEQFF.

V usage is TRBV6-5 and J usage is TRBJ2-7; TRBD1 matches 7 bases. The CDR3 is 15 residues long. With 4 bases clipped from V and 3 bases from J, the junction kept 9 bases outside the gene matches. Germline values: CDR1 MNHEY, CDR2 SVGAGI. CDR3 region: CASSSTGTAIYEQYF. CDR3 nucleotide sequence: TGTGCCAGCAGTTCCACAGGGACAGCCATCTACGAGCAGTACTTC.

This chain links TRBV28 with TRBJ1-1; D gene uncertain. The length of the CDR3 is 14 residues. Per germline, CDR1 MDHEN and CDR2 SYDVKM. Trimming left V 4 bases short and J 4 bases short, with 13 bases between. CDR3: CASSSRGRATEAFF. The CDR3 bases are TGTGCCAGCAGTTCCCGTGGGAGGGCCACTGAAGCTTTCTTT.

The gene calls are TRBV7-9 and TRBJ2-1; TRBD2 aligns across 7 bases. The germline V gene has CDR1 SEHNR and CDR2 FQNEAQ (reference sequence). The CDR3 has 16 amino acids. With 1 base clipped from V and 4 bases from J, the junction kept 7 bases outside the gene matches. In nucleotides, the CDR3 is TGTGCCAGCAGCTTAGAAGCAGGGAGGGGATACAATGAGCAGTTCTTC. It is translated as CASSLEAGRGYNEQFF. The whole variable domain, remainder taken from reference TRBV7-9 and TRBJ2-1, is DTGVSQNPRHKITKRGQNVTFRCDPISEHNRLYWYRQTLGQGPEFLTYFQNEAQLEKSRLLSDRFSAERPKGSFSTLEIQRTEQGDSAMYLCASSLEAGRGYNEQFFGPGTRLTVL.